A selection of T cell receptor beta chains follows, all from one sample in a study of human T cells and chemical hapten exposure. TCRdb reprocessed the RACE reads with MiXCR, giving one entry per CDR3 protein. The table lists 300,000 to 400,000 distinct CDR3 sequences, approximately 6.3% of them singletons. The input for sequencing was whole blood, taken in connection with sensitization to the hapten diphenylcyclopropenone (DPC). The source is a woman aged 18-29 years with alopecia areata. Some clones in this sample may be carry-over from other donors' samples. Each CDR3 is given with its conserved first and last residue. The D gene is left open where the match is weak. The size entry is marked missing in some rows and otherwise reads once, few, many or a size class.

NA,TRBJ2-2,TRBV7-2,NA,CASSSGQSLGELFF,TGTGCCAGCAGCTCAGGACAGTCTCTTGGGGAGCTGTTTTTT
NA,TRBJ2-4,TRBV20-1,NA,CSARIRTAVLAKNIQYF,TGCAGTGCTAGAATAAGGACAGCCGTCCTAGCCAAAAACATTCAGTACTTC
NA,TRBJ2-3,TRBV11-3,few,CASSRLGAPTDTQYF,TGTGCCAGCAGCCGCCTGGGGGCCCCCACAGATACGCAGTATTTT
NA,TRBJ2-7,TRBV9,few,CASSVGGRSEQYF,TGTGCCAGCAGCGTAGGCGGGCGATCAGAGCAGTACTTC
NA,TRBJ2-1,TRBV6-1,NA,CASSKTFRRNEQFF,TGTGCCAGCAGTAAGACCTTTAGGAGGAATGAGCAGTTCTTC
TRBD2,TRBJ2-1,TRBV7-2,many,CASSLAPSGDFGEQFF,TGTGCCAGCAGCTTAGCGCCTAGCGGTGACTTTGGTGAGCAGTTCTTC
NA,TRBJ1-1,TRBV6-5,NA,CASNYHRAGDTEAFF,TGTGCCAGCAACTACCACAGGGCGGGGGACACTGAAGCTTTCTTT
NA,TRBJ1-6,TRBV12-3/TRBV12-4,NA,CASNNQGYNSPLHF,TGTGCCAGCAACAACCAGGGTTATAATTCACCCCTCCACTTT
NA,TRBJ2-7,TRBV20-1,many,CSARELGVIEQYF,TGCAGTGCTAGAGAATTAGGTGTTATAGAGCAGTACTTC
NA,TRBJ2-5,TRBV18,few,CASSPGRQETQYF,TGTGCCAGCTCACCAGGCCGCCAAGAGACCCAGTACTTC
NA,TRBJ2-1,TRBV7-9,many,CASSFPRLEQFF,TGTGCCAGCAGCTTTCCCCGTCTGGAGCAGTTCTTC
TRBD2,TRBJ2-5,TRBV12-3/TRBV12-4,many,CASSLGLAAAYETQYF,TGTGCCAGCAGTTTGGGACTAGCGGCTGCATATGAGACCCAGTACTTC
TRBD2,TRBJ2-1,TRBV19,few,CASVTSGGLYNEQFF,TGTGCCAGTGTCACTAGCGGGGGCCTCTACAATGAGCAGTTCTTC
NA,TRBJ2-1,TRBV16,many,CASSPSYERSYNEQFF,TGTGCCAGCAGCCCCTCATATGAAAGGTCCTACAATGAGCAGTTCTTC
NA,TRBJ1-4,TRBV12-3/TRBV12-4,few,CASSLGRAGGLFF,TGTGCCAGCAGTTTAGGCCGGGCTGGGGGGCTGTTTTTT
NA,TRBJ2-7,TRBV11-2,few,CASSLAGRISNEQYF,TGTGCCAGCAGCTTAGCGGGCAGGATATCAAACGAGCAGTACTTC
NA,TRBJ1-2,TRBV7-2,few,CASSLISEQDYGYTF,TGTGCCAGCAGCTTAATAAGCGAACAAGACTATGGCTACACCTTC
NA,TRBJ2-5,TRBV4-2,many,CASSQEPGETQYF,TGTGCCAGCAGCCAGGAGCCGGGGGAGACCCAGTACTTC
NA,TRBJ2-7,TRBV5-4,few,CASSLRAKPTYEQYF,TGTGCCAGCAGCTTACGGGCCAAGCCTACCTACGAGCAGTACTTC
NA,TRBJ2-3,TRBV2,many,CASSGLADYTQYF,TGTGCCAGCAGTGGGCTCGCCGACTATACGCAGTATTTT
TRBD1,TRBJ1-3,TRBV20-1,few,CSALQGRGNTIYF,TGCAGTGCGTTACAGGGGAGAGGAAACACCATATATTTT
TRBD2,TRBJ2-7,TRBV5-5,many,CASSWTSGGTYEQYF,TGTGCCAGCAGCTGGACTAGCGGGGGTACCTACGAGCAGTACTTC
TRBD1,TRBJ1-5,TRBV7-2,few,CASSLGRDRFNSNQPQHF,TGTGCCAGCAGCTTAGGCCGGGACAGATTTAATAGCAATCAGCCCCAGCATTTT
NA,TRBJ1-4,TRBV12-3/TRBV12-4,many,CASSPSGGDKLFF,TGTGCCAGCAGCCCGTCTGGGGGGGACAAACTGTTTTTT
TRBD2,TRBJ2-1,TRBV5-1,NA,CASSFLSAGGHHNEQFF,TGCGCCAGCAGCTTCCTATCAGCGGGGGGCCACCATAATGAGCAGTTCTTC
NA,TRBJ2-7,TRBV6-2/TRBV6-3,many,CASSYGGRYEQYF,TGTGCCAGCAGTTACGGGGGACGGTACGAGCAGTACTTC
NA,TRBJ2-3,TRBV7-9,few,CASSLGRKSTDTQYF,TGTGCCAGCAGCTTAGGTCGAAAGAGCACAGATACGCAGTATTTT
TRBD1,TRBJ2-1,TRBV4-3,many,CASSQDFGQADNEQFF,TGCGCCAGCAGCCAAGATTTTGGACAGGCCGACAATGAGCAGTTCTTC
NA,TRBJ1-6,TRBV28,NA,CASGNLGSPLHF,TGTGCCAGCGGAAACCTGGGTTCACCCCTCCACTTT
TRBD2,TRBJ2-3,TRBV7-2,many,CASSLVAGADTQYF,TGTGCCAGCAGTTTAGTGGCGGGGGCAGATACGCAGTATTTT
NA,TRBJ2-1,TRBV10-3,NA,CAIRPDGGRSEQFF,TGTGCCATCAGGCCCGACGGGGGCCGGAGTGAGCAGTTCTTC
NA,TRBJ1-1,TRBV9,NA,CASSVGGDEAFF,TGTGCCAGCAGCGTAGGAGGGGATGAAGCTTTCTTT
NA,TRBJ2-3,TRBV28,many,CASMVQGGVSTDTQYF,TGTGCCAGCATGGTTCAGGGGGGGGTGAGCACAGATACGCAGTATTTT